The present T cell receptor (beta chain) was sequenced within a study of T cells in Graves' hyperthyroidism and ophthalmopathy. Study outcomes and limitations: A 13 V-J signature model discriminated ophthalmopathy versus stable hyperthyroidism.

This clonotype was found many times. The antigen remains unidentified. Unmatched junction bases numbered 19, after V lost 6 bases and J lost 4 bases. The V gene's germline CDR1 is MGHRA and CDR2 YSYEKL. The CDR3 totals 18 residues. TCR beta CDR3 regions were amplified from RNA transcripts. TCR CDR3 underwent first-round RT-PCR with the HTBI primer set. TCRdb re-called the multiplex PCR reads with MiXCR, one entry per CDR3 protein. The profile shows about 420,000 distinct CDR3 sequences, 15% to 18% of them singletons. The chain uses TRBV4-1 and TRBJ2-3; the match to TRBD2 covers 7 bases. This clonotype originated in a woman younger than 30 with Graves' hyperthyroidism. The sequencing sample was made of blood. The DNA for the CDR3 is TGCGCCAGCAGGCGGGCAGGACTAGACGTGGCCCTGTCAGATACGCAGTATTTT. It specifies CASRRAGLDVALSDTQYF.